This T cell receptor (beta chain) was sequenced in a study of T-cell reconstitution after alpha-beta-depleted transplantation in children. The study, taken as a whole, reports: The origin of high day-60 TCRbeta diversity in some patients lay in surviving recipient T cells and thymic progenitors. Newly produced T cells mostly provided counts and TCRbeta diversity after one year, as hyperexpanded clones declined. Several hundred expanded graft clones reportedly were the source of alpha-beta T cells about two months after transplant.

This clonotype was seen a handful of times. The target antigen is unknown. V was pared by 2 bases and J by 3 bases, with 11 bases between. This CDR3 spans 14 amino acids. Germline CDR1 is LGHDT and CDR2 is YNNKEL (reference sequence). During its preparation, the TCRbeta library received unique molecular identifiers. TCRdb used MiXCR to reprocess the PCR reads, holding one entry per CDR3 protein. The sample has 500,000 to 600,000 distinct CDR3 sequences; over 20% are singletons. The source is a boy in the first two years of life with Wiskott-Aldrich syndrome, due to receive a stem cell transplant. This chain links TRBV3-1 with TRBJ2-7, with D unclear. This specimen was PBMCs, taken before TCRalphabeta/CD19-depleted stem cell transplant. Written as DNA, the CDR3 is TGTGCCAGCAGCCAATCGGACGGCCACTACGAGCAGTACTTC. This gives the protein CASSQSDGHYEQYF.